One and the same sample provided the 27 T cell receptor beta chains below, sequenced in a study of T cells after yellow fever vaccination. TCRdb re-called the 5' RACE reads through MiXCR, storing one row per CDR3 protein. The sample yields 450,000 to 600,000 distinct CDR3 sequences, about 15% seen once. This specimen consisted of PBMCs, obtained 4 to 5 days after the first yellow fever vaccination. Every receptor here comes from a man between 18 and 35 years old who received the YFV17D yellow fever vaccine.

V is TRBV29-1 and J is TRBJ1-1; D is ambiguous. CDR3 length: 12 residues. The V gene's germline CDR1 is SQVTM and CDR2 ANQGSEA. V lost 1 base to trimming and J lost 5 bases, with 8 bases between them. The CDR3 nucleotides read TGCAGCGTTGAAGGGGTCCGGACTGAAGCTTTCTTT. Translating gives CSVEGVRTEAFF.

This clonotype was seen a few times. V is TRBV6-1 and J is TRBJ2-3, with 12 bases fitting TRBD2. CDR1 and CDR2 from the germline V gene are MNHNS and SASEGT. The CDR3 extends over 15 amino acids. The V gene end was trimmed by 8 bases and the J gene end by 0 bases; junction bases not matched to a gene: 3. The CDR3: CASRGLAGSTDTQYF. The CDR3 region has the DNA TGTGCCAGCCGAGGACTAGCGGGGAGCACAGATACGCAGTATTTT.

The CDR3 region is CASSFTRTGNDYGYTF. The CDR3 coding sequence is TGTGCCAGCAGCTTTACTCGGACAGGGAATGACTATGGCTACACCTTC. V and J are TRBV7-9 and TRBJ1-2, with 8 bases that match TRBD1. V was pared by 3 bases and J by 3 bases, with 9 bases of the junction left unmatched. The CDR3 totals 16 residues. Germline V gene sequence: CDR1 SEHNR, CDR2 FQNEAQ (reference sequence).

This chain connects TRBV6-2 or TRBV6-3 to TRBJ1-1; D is unclear. V lost 4 bases, J lost 2 bases, and 8 bases lay in between. CDR1 and CDR2 (germline): MNHEY, SVGEGT. The CDR3 extends over 13 amino acids. Written as DNA, the CDR3 is TGTGCCAGCAGTTCTATAGGTAACACTGAAGCTTTCTTT. As protein: CASSSIGNTEAFF.

In nucleotides, the CDR3 is TGCAGTGCTGCCTCGATTCGACAGGGAAATGAAAAACTGTTTTTT. Protein product: CSAASIRQGNEKLFF. The chain is built from TRBV20-1 and TRBJ1-4; the match to TRBD1 covers 7 bases. Germline V CDR1 and CDR2: DFQATT, SNEGSKA (reference sequence). V dropped 5 bases and J dropped 5; count of bases not matched to a gene: 11. CDR3 size: 15 residues.

At least ten counts were recorded for this clonotype. The gene calls are TRBV20-1 and TRBJ1-5; no reliable D call. The CDR3 extends over 14 amino acids. In germline, CDR1 is DFQATT, CDR2 SNEGSKA (reference sequence). With 3 bases removed from V and 0 bases from J, the gap between germline ends came to 9 bases. The CDR3 sequence: CSASKLYSNQPQHF. The CDR3 DNA reads TGCAGTGCTAGTAAGCTGTATAGCAATCAGCCCCAGCATTTT.

This clonotype was seen more than once but under ten times. The CDR3 loop reads CASTARGLGNQPQHF. The CDR3 DNA reads as TGTGCCAGCACGGCCAGGGGGCTAGGCAATCAGCCCCAGCATTTT. The V gene is TRBV27, the J gene TRBJ1-5; 8 bases fit TRBD1. The germline gives CDR1 MNHEY, CDR2 SMNVEV (reference sequence). This CDR3 contains 15 residues. V lost 7 bases, J lost 2 bases, and 7 bases stayed unmatched.

This chain's CDR3 is CASSKTSGWDEQFF. In DNA form, the CDR3 reads TGTGCCAGCAGCAAGACTAGCGGTTGGGATGAGCAGTTCTTC. The chain recombines TRBV14 with TRBJ2-1; 9 nucleotides agree with TRBD2. J was trimmed by 8 bases and V by 5 bases; bases with no gene match: 7. This CDR3 contains 14 residues. CDR1 is SGHDN and CDR2 is FVKESK in the germline V gene. Complete variable domain (other parts from reference TRBV14 and TRBJ2-1): EAGVTQFPSHSVIEKGQTVTLRCDPISGHDNLYWYRRVMGKEIKFLLHFVKESKQDESGMPNNRFLAERTGGTYSTLKVQPAELEDSGVYFCASSKTSGWDEQFFGPGTRLTVL.

This clonotype was detected a few times. The chain joins TRBV6-4 to TRBJ2-7; no clear D gene. V lost 7 bases, J lost 0 bases, and 13 bases lay in between. CDR3 size: 14 residues. Looked up from germline, CDR1 is MRHNA and CDR2 is SNTAGT. In DNA, the CDR3 is TGTGCCAGCAACGCAGGTTCAAGCTCCTACGAGCAGTACGTC. Protein sequence: CASNAGSSSYEQYV.

The chain employs TRBV4-3 and TRBJ1-1, with D possibly TRBD1 on 6 matching bases. Germline loops: CDR1 LGHNA, CDR2 YSLEER. This CDR3 has 16 residues. Trimming stripped 1 base from V and 1 base from J, with 13 bases between. CDR3 amino acids: CASSQVPGEGNTEAFF. The CDR3 bases are TGCGCCAGCAGCCAAGTTCCAGGGGAGGGGAACACTGAAGCTTTCTTT.

This clonotype occurred once. The genes are TRBV4-1 and TRBJ2-1; D is perhaps TRBD2 (6 bases). There are 17 residues in the CDR3. Trimming took 1 base from V and 4 from J, leaving 17 bases between them. Per the germline V gene, CDR1 is MGHRA and CDR2 is YSYEKL. The CDR3, as DNA: TGCGCCAGCAGCCAAGGAGTGGGGGGAATGGTTTACAATGAGCAGTTCTTC. Translated, it gives CASSQGVGGMVYNEQFF.

In its sample, this clonotype was seen a few times. The rearrangement links TRBV4-3 to TRBJ1-4; 7 bases match TRBD1. Germline trimming cut 2 bases from V and 7 bases from J; bases unmatched to any gene: 10. CDR3 size: 16 residues. CDR1 LGHNA and CDR2 YSLEER come from the germline V gene. This CDR3 is CASSQTAQGEIEKLFF. The CDR3, as DNA: TGCGCCAGCAGCCAAACCGCGCAGGGGGAGATTGAAAAACTGTTTTTT.

There are many counts of this clonotype. The chain is built from TRBV10-3 and TRBJ2-7, with TRBD1 identical over 9 bases. Germline CDR1 is ENHRY and CDR2 is SYGVKD. After removal of 7 bases from V and 5 bases from J, the junction contained 6 bases not matched to a gene. The CDR3 runs 13 residues. This CDR3 is CAIMGQGMNEQYF. In nucleotides, the CDR3 is TGTGCCATCATGGGACAGGGCATGAACGAGCAGTACTTC.

J is TRBJ1-2 and V is TRBV7-9; 9 nucleotides align to TRBD1. The germline V gene has CDR1 SEHNR and CDR2 FQNEAQ (reference sequence). The CDR3 contains 13 residues. The J segment lost 8 bases and the V segment lost 5 bases, leaving 6 bases of the junction unmatched. CDR3 coding DNA: TGTGCCAGCAGCCCCGGGGACAGGGTCGGCTACACCTTC. Its translation is CASSPGDRVGYTF.

The chain uses TRBV10-3 and TRBJ2-2; D may be TRBD1 (6 bases). The CDR3 extends over 14 amino acids. Trimming took off 5 bases at V and 0 bases at J, with 7 bases between the two ends. Germline CDR1 is ENHRY and CDR2 is SYGVKD. The chain's CDR3 is CAISRTANTGELFF. The CDR3 coding sequence is TGTGCCATCAGTCGGACAGCGAACACCGGGGAGCTGTTTTTT.

This clonotype was picked up a small number of times. The chain links TRBV7-2 to TRBJ2-5; 8 bases are a match to TRBD2. V lost 11 bases and J lost 5; bases outside the gene matches: 4. Per the germline V gene, CDR1 is SGHTA and CDR2 is FQGNSA. This CDR3 comprises 11 residues. CDR3 protein: CASLAAETQYF. In nucleotides, the CDR3 is TGTGCCTCACTAGCGGCGGAGACCCAGTACTTC.

The rearrangement joins TRBV5-1 to TRBJ2-6; D unresolved. The CDR3 spans 15 residues. From germline, CDR1 is SGHRS and CDR2 YFSETQ. V shed 7 bases and J shed 3 bases, with 14 bases lying between them. CDR3 protein: CASGPLLRGANVLTF. The DNA for the CDR3 is TGCGCCAGCGGACCTCTGCTTCGTGGGGCCAACGTCCTGACTTTC. The whole variable domain, filled in from reference TRBV5-1 and TRBJ2-6, reads KAGVTQTPRYLIKTRGQQVTLSCSPISGHRSVSWYQQTPGQGLQFLFEYFSETQRNKGNFPGRFSGRQFSNSRSEMNVSTLELGDSALYLCASGPLLRGANVLTFGAGSRLTVL.

The chain joins TRBV27 to TRBJ2-2; D gene unclear. V lost 5 bases and J lost 0, with 13 bases in between. This CDR3 comprises 16 residues. Germline values: CDR1 MNHEY, CDR2 SMNVEV (reference sequence). CDR3 in DNA: TGTGCCAGCAGTCTCTACAGCCGGACGAACACCGGGGAGCTGTTTTTT. Translated, it gives CASSLYSRTNTGELFF.

The chain employs TRBV7-9 and TRBJ2-1; D ambiguous. The CDR3 spans 12 residues. In germline, CDR1 is SEHNR, CDR2 FQNEAQ (reference sequence). With 4 bases removed from V and 8 bases from J, the gap between germline ends came to 9 bases. The CDR3: CASSSRSHEQFF. CDR3 DNA: TGTGCCAGCAGCTCCCGTAGTCATGAGCAGTTCTTC.

This chain joins TRBV6-5 and TRBJ2-1, with a weak D call TRBD1 (6 bases). V lost 4 bases, J lost 0 bases, and 13 bases lay in between. There are 16 residues in the CDR3. The germline CDR1 and CDR2 sequences are MNHEY and SVGAGI. The CDR3 sequence is CASSSLDSISYNEQFF. The CDR3 bases are TGTGCCAGCAGTTCGCTGGACAGTATCTCCTACAATGAGCAGTTCTTC.

Regarding this clonotype: The junction and the germline gene differ at one end; a read error may be behind it. The chain is built from TRBV7-7 and TRBJ1-1; no clear D gene. The length of the CDR3 is 13 residues. Germline CDR1 and CDR2: SSHAT and FNYEAQ (reference sequence). CDR3: CASRSGNFGEAFF. In DNA form, the CDR3 reads TGTGCTAGCAGGTCGGGGAATTTCGGTGAAGCTTTCTTT.

This clonotype was counted only a few times. V usage is TRBV4-1 and J usage is TRBJ1-5; D not resolved. This CDR3 region has 14 residues. The germline V and J ends were trimmed by 1 base and 9 bases, with 13 bases remaining between them. The germline CDR1 and CDR2 sequences are MGHRA and YSYEKL. The CDR3 loop reads CASSQAADPRPQHF. In DNA, the CDR3 is TGCGCCAGCAGCCAAGCGGCAGATCCGCGGCCCCAGCATTTT.

This clonotype was recorded many times. The chain couples TRBV6-5 to TRBJ2-1; a possible D gene is TRBD1 (5 bases). The ends were cut back, 2 bases at V and 5 bases at J, with 7 bases in the middle. CDR1 is MNHEY and CDR2 is SVGAGI in the germline V gene. The CDR3 has 13 residues. Here the CDR3 DNA reads TGTGCCAGCAGTTACCCAGGGCACAATGAGCAGTTCTTC. Its translation: CASSYPGHNEQFF.

This clonotype has only a few counts. V and J are TRBV12-5 and TRBJ2-1, with no clear D. The length of the CDR3 is 15 residues. Germline CDR1 reads LGHNT; CDR2 reads FRNRAP. V was trimmed by 7 bases and J by 3 bases, leaving 16 bases between them. Here the CDR3 DNA reads TGTGCTAGTGCCATTTACGGCACTGACTACAATGAGCAGTTCTTC. This translates into CASAIYGTDYNEQFF.

The chain combines TRBV6-4 with TRBJ2-6, with a possible D match to TRBD2 (6 bases). Trimming cost V 2 bases and J 0 bases, with 29 bases left between them. The germline gives CDR1 MRHNA, CDR2 SNTAGT. This CDR3 has 23 amino acids. The CDR3 is CASSDLRSGGITTLFSGANVLTF. In DNA, the CDR3 is TGTGCCAGCAGTGACCTTAGATCGGGCGGGATTACTACCCTTTTCTCTGGGGCCAACGTCCTGACTTTC.

Regarding this clonotype: One junction end disagrees with the germline gene, perhaps due to a read error. The genes are TRBV20-1 and TRBJ2-1; D is possibly TRBD1 (6 bases). The germline V gene has CDR1 DFQATT and CDR2 SNEGSKA (reference sequence). The CDR3 runs to 13 residues. The CDR3 spells CSARGGPVNEQFF. The CDR3 nucleotides are TGCAGTGCGAGAGGGGGTCCGGTCAATGAGCAGTTCTTC.

J is TRBJ1-6 and V is TRBV2, with 7 positions matching TRBD1. This CDR3 spans 14 amino acids. CDR1 is SNHLY and CDR2 is FYNNEI in the germline V gene. The J segment lost 7 bases and the V segment lost 7 bases, leaving 7 bases of the junction unmatched. CDR3 sequence: CASTEQGQNSPLHF. The CDR3 DNA follows: TGTGCCAGCACCGAACAGGGGCAGAATTCACCCCTCCACTTT.